This T cell receptor beta chain was retrieved from a study of shared clonotypes between healthy human individuals. Clones were sequenced by immunoSEQ multiplex PCR, and TCRdb holds only the in-frame ones, with some missing. The data hold about 490,000 clones, with 75% to 85% observed a single time. A few counts support this clone. This CDR3 has 14 residues. V lost 5 bases and J 1 base, leaving 8 bases between the germline ends. The V gene's germline CDR1 is LNHNV and CDR2 YYDKDF (reference sequence). This receptor was taken from a middle-aged woman in good health. Some clones in this sample may be carry-over from other donors' samples. Sequenced: PBMCs. The chain carries TRBV15 and TRBJ2-2; D not certain. The CDR3 coding sequence is TGTGCCACCAGCGTTAGTAGGAACACCGGGGAGCTGTTTTTT. It specifies CATSVSRNTGELFF.